The rows below give T cell receptor beta chains drawn from one sample of a study of blood T cell repertoires in COVID-19. Clones were read by immunoSEQ multiplex PCR, and TCRdb kept only the in-frame ones, dropping some. The repertoire includes hundreds of thousands of clones, about 90% of them detected once, and more than 5.5% sits in the top ten. Sequencing used peripheral blood. The source of these receptors is a woman in her seventies with COVID-19, enrolled during active disease. Each CDR3 is given with its conserved first and last residue. A D gene is named only where the DNA matches it firmly. Some rows mark clone size as missing; the rest say once, few, many or name a class of expanded clone.

cdr3_length,clone_size,v_call,j_call,d_call,cdr3_nt,cdr3_aa
16,-,TRBV5-1,TRBJ2-1,TRBD2,TGCGCCAGCAGCCTCGGACTAGCGGGGGGGCTCAATGAGCAGTTCTTC,CASSLGLAGGLNEQFF
14,-,TRBV28,TRBJ1-1,-,TGTGCCAGCAGGCTCGGGGTCTCGGGCACTGAAGCTTTCTTT,CASRLGVSGTEAFF
14,once,TRBV27,TRBJ2-3,TRBD1,TGTGCCAGCAGTCTGACAGGGGCGGGAGATACGCAGTATTTT,CASSLTGAGDTQYF
13,-,TRBV6-4,TRBJ1-1,-,TGTGCCAGCAGTGCGGGACAGAACACTGAAGCTTTCTTT,CASSAGQNTEAFF
15,-,TRBV6-6,TRBJ1-5,-,TGTGCCAGCAGTTACTCCCGGAGGATCAATCAGCCCCAGCATTTT,CASSYSRRINQPQHF
15,-,TRBV28,TRBJ1-1,-,TGTGCCAGCAGTTTGCCCGGGACACTGAACACTGAAGCTTTCTTT,CASSLPGTLNTEAFF
13,-,TRBV25-1,TRBJ1-2,-,TGTGCCAGCAGTGACCCAGTCAACTATCTCTACACCTTC,CASSDPVNYLYTF
15,-,TRBV18,TRBJ2-5,-,TGTGCCAGCTCACCACTAGGGACACCCCAAGAGACCCAGTACTTC,CASSPLGTPQETQYF
15,-,TRBV10-1,TRBJ2-1,TRBD2,TGCGCCAGCAGTGAGTCGGCGGGAGACTACAATGAGCAGTTCTTC,CASSESAGDYNEQFF
14,-,TRBV2,TRBJ2-7,TRBD2,TGTGCCAGCAACCGACTAGCGGGGGACTACGAGCAGTACTTC,CASNRLAGDYEQYF
12,-,TRBV30,TRBJ1-1,-,TGTGCCTGGAGTAGGGGGGGAGGTGAAGCTTTCTTT,CAWSRGGGEAFF
14,-,TRBV6-5,TRBJ1-5,-,TGTGCCAGCAGTTACAATGCAGACAATCAGCCCCAGCATTTT,CASSYNADNQPQHF
17,-,TRBV5-1,TRBJ1-1,TRBD1,TGCGCCAGCAGCCCGAGGGGGACAGGGGCGAGGTACACTGAAGCTTTCTTT,CASSPRGTGARYTEAFF
15,once,TRBV3-1/TRBV3-2,TRBJ1-1,-,TGTGCCAGCAGCCAGCACGCGGTAAGGAACACTGAAGCTTTCTTT,CASSQHAVRNTEAFF
16,-,TRBV5-1,TRBJ2-7,-,TGCGCCAGCAGCTCGGAGGGCCCGACCCTCTCCTACGAGCAGTACTTC,CASSSEGPTLSYEQYF
16,few,TRBV11-1,TRBJ2-5,-,TGTGCCAGCTTATCCCGCGCGCGAAAAATCCAAGAGACCCAGTACTTC,CASLSRARKIQETQYF
15,-,TRBV7-3,TRBJ1-6,-,TGTGCCAGCAGCCGTCAGGGAGGGTCAGAGTCACCCCTCCACTTT,CASSRQGGSESPLHF
16,-,TRBV24-1,TRBJ2-3,TRBD2,TGTGCCACCCAGGGATCCGCGGGGGGAGACACAGATACGCAGTATTTT,CATQGSAGGDTDTQYF
15,-,TRBV9,TRBJ1-6,TRBD1,TGTGCCAGCAGCCAACAGGGGACCCCTAATTCACCCCTCCACTTT,CASSQQGTPNSPLHF
13,-,TRBV10-3,TRBJ1-3,-,TGTGCCATCAGGCAGGGCGCTGGAAACACCATATATTTT,CAIRQGAGNTIYF
14,few,TRBV10-3,TRBJ1-1,-,TGTGCCACCCGACGGGGGGCGGTGAACACTGAAGCTTTCTTT,CATRRGAVNTEAFF
16,-,TRBV6-2/TRBV6-3,TRBJ1-5,TRBD1,TGTGCCAGCAGTTACCGGACAGGGAATAGCAATCAGCCCCAGCATTTT,CASSYRTGNSNQPQHF